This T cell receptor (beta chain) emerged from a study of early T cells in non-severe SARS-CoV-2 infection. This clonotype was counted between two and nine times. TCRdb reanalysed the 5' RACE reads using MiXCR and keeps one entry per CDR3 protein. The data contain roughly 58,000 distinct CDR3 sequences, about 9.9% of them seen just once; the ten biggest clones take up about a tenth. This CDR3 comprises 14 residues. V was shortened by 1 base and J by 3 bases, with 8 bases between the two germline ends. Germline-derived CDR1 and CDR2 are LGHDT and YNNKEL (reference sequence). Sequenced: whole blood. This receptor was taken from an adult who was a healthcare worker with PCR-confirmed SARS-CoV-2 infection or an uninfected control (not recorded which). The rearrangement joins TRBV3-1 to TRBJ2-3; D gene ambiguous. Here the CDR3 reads CASSQVGTTDTQYF. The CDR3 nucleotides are TGTGCCAGCAGCCAAGTAGGTACGACAGATACGCAGTATTTT.